The rows below give T cell receptor beta chains drawn from one sample of a study of human T cells and chemical hapten exposure. A single record per CDR3 protein comes from TCRdb applying MiXCR to the RACE reads. The sample lists tens of thousands of distinct CDR3 sequences, around 10% occurring once. Source: whole blood, taken in connection with sensitization to the hapten diphenylcyclopropenone (DPC). These receptors all come from a woman in her thirties or forties with alopecia areata. Some clones in this sample may be carry-over from other donors' samples. Both conserved end residues are part of each CDR3. A D gene is named only where the DNA matches it firmly. Where a row states a size, it is once, few, many or the class of an expanded clone; other rows omit it.

TRBV20-1	TRBJ2-1	TRBD2	few	TGCAGTGCGACTAGCGGGGGGGAGGACCCCAATGAGCAGTTCTTC	CSATSGGEDPNEQFF
TRBV29-1	TRBJ2-7	.	.	TGCAGCGTTGAGACTTCCCTCTACGAGCAGTACTTC	CSVETSLYEQYF
TRBV4-1	TRBJ2-3	TRBD2	few	TGCGCCAGCAGCCAAGTGGCGGGGGTATCAGATACGCAGTATTTT	CASSQVAGVSDTQYF
TRBV11-1	TRBJ2-3	.	many	TGTGCCAGCAGCTTAGTTAGCGGTGGTCATAATACGCAGTATTTT	CASSLVSGGHNTQYF
TRBV30	TRBJ1-4	TRBD1	many	TGTGCCTGGAGTGTAAGAAGGGACAGCCGTGAAAAACTGTTTTTT	CAWSVRRDSREKLFF
TRBV29-1	TRBJ1-2	.	few	TGCAGCGTTGAACTGAGGGTGAACTATGGCTACACCTTC	CSVELRVNYGYTF
TRBV5-4	TRBJ2-7	TRBD1	few	TGTGCCAGCAGCTTGGGTACAGGGGGGCAAGGCCGGGGGCAGTACTTC	CASSLGTGGQGRGQYF
TRBV6-5	TRBJ1-6	TRBD1	many	TGTGCCAGCAACGACAGGGGGGTTTCACCCCTCCACTTT	CASNDRGVSPLHF
TRBV6-5	TRBJ1-1	.	few	TGTGCCAGCAGTCCATGGGGGTCGCAAGCTTTCTTT	CASSPWGSQAFF
TRBV28	TRBJ1-2	.	many	TGTGCCAGCAGTTTCATTGGAGCGGGCTATGGCTACACCTTC	CASSFIGAGYGYTF
TRBV19	TRBJ2-7	TRBD2	few	TGTGCCAGTAGTCCCCCGGGGGGCTCCTACGAGCAGTACTTC	CASSPPGGSYEQYF
TRBV4-1	TRBJ1-4	.	many	TGCGCCAGCAGCCCCCCAGGGGCAACTAATGAAAAACTGTTTTTT	CASSPPGATNEKLFF
TRBV5-5	TRBJ1-6	.	.	TGTGCCAGCAGCATCCTACTGCTTTCACCCCTCCACTTT	CASSILLLSPLHF
TRBV10-3	TRBJ2-3	.	few	TGTGCCATATCCAGGGGGGAAGATACGCAGTATTTT	CAISRGEDTQYF
TRBV7-2	TRBJ1-1	.	many	TGTGCCAGCAGCTTAGACACAGGGCGGACTGAAGCTTTCTTT	CASSLDTGRTEAFF
TRBV5-1	TRBJ1-4	.	many	TGCGCCAGCAGCCTCCAGGGACATCCTGCAACTAATGAAAAACTGTTTTTT	CASSLQGHPATNEKLFF
TRBV27	TRBJ1-1	TRBD1	many	TGTGCCAGCAGTTCCGGACAGGGGAGGGTCATGAACACTGAAGCTTTCTTT	CASSSGQGRVMNTEAFF
TRBV14	TRBJ2-3	.	many	TGTGCCAGCAGCCTACCCCTGACCGGGGGAGCGTCAGATACGCAGTATTTT	CASSLPLTGGASDTQYF
TRBV7-9	TRBJ2-7	TRBD1	many	TGTGCCAGCAGCTCGACAGGGTACTACGAGCAGTACTTC	CASSSTGYYEQYF
TRBV5-4	TRBJ1-6	TRBD1	few	TGTGCCAGCCGGACAGGGCCTTCGACACCCCTCCACTTT	CASRTGPSTPLHF
TRBV6-2/TRBV6-3	TRBJ2-7	.	many	TGTGCCAGCAGACCTCGTCGAGGGGCCCCCCCCTACGAGCAGTACTTC	CASRPRRGAPPYEQYF
TRBV27	TRBJ1-4	TRBD1	many	TGTGCCAGCAGTTTACTCCAGGGGGTAGAGGAAAAACTGTTTTTT	CASSLLQGVEEKLFF
TRBV4-3	TRBJ2-2	TRBD1	many	TGCGCCAGCAGCCAAGATAGACAGGGTGCCGGGGAGCTGTTTTTT	CASSQDRQGAGELFF
TRBV4-3	TRBJ1-4	.	many	TGCGCCAGCAGCCAAGATAGAGGGCAGGGGAACGAAAAACTGTTTTTT	CASSQDRGQGNEKLFF